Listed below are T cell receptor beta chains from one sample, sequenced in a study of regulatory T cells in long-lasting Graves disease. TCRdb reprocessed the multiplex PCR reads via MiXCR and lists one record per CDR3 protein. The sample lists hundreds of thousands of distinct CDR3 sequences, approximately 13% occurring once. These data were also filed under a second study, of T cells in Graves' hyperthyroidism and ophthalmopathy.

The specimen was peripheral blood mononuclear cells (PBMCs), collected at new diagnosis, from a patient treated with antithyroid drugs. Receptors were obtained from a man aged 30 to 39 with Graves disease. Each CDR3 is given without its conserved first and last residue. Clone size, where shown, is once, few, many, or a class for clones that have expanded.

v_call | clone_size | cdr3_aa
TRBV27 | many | ASSFGGGGTDTQY
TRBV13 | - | ASSPFTPGRGSYEQY
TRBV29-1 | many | SLRTGLNTEAF
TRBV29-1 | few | SVTRDRGVDTQY
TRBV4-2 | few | ASSQDLWGTGTISGNTIY
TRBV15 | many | ATSRDAGQGYGYT
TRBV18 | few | ASSPNPAHAESPLH
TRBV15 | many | ATRGAGVQETQY
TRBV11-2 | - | ASSPVPWAGPYEQY
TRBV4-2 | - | ASSQESPGDSYADTQY
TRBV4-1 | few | ASSQQDRGNYGYT
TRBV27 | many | ASGPTSARQETQY
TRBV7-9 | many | ASSPSGAGTSGGGFGEQF
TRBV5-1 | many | ASSPAVTGGVDGYT
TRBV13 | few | ASSREGQVQETQY
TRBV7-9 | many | ASSLPQDRASSYEQY
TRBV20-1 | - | SARSLSGAYEQY
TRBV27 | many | ASSLSRQGNNQPQH
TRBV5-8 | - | ASSFGGVYSNQPQH
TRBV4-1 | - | ASSQGATSVEQF
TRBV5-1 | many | ASSLGTTLSLEQY
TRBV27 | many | ATQGLAYEQY
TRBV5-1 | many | ASSLAAGGGTYEQY
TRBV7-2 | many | ASSPFSGRPSYNEQF
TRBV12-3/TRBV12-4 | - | TSSPPGGVEKLF
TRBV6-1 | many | ASTRSGRANNEQF
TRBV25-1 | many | ASSEFGLGKGAVANEKLF